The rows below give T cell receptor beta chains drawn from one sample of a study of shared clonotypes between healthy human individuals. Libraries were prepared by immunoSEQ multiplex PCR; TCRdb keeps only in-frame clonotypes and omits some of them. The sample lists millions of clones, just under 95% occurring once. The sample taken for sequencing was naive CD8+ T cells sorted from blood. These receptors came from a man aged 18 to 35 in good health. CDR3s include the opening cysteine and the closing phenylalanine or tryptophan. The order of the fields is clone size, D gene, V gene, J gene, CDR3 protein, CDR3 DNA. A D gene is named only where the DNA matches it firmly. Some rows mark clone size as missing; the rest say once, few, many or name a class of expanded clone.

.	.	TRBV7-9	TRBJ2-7	CASSSGTGRTYEQYF	TGTGCCAGCAGCTCGGGAACGGGACGCACCTACGAGCAGTACTTC
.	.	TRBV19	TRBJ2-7	CASSTAEGYEQYF	TGTGCCAGTAGTACAGCGGAGGGATACGAGCAGTACTTC
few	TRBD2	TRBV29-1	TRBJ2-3	CSVEDPDSTSGRAPYADTQYF	TGCAGCGTTGAAGATCCCGACTCGACTAGCGGGAGGGCCCCATACGCAGATACGCAGTATTTT
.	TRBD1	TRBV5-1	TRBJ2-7	CASTPHGWETGGVPYEQYF	TGCGCCAGCACCCCACATGGTTGGGAGACAGGGGGCGTCCCCTACGAGCAGTACTTC
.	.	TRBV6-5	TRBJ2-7	CASLDAYEQYF	TGTGCCAGCCTCGACGCCTACGAGCAGTACTTC
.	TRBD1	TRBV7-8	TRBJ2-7	CASSLVLGQGSSYEQYF	TGTGCCAGCAGCCTCGTCTTGGGACAGGGGAGCTCCTACGAGCAGTACTTC
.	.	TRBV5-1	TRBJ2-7	CASSLAGASYEQYF	TGCGCCAGCAGCTTGGCCGGGGCCTCCTACGAGCAGTACTTC
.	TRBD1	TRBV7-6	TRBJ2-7	CASSFLDGQGAFEQYF	TGTGCCAGCAGCTTCCTAGACGGCCAGGGGGCCTTTGAGCAGTACTTC
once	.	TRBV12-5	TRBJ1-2	CASGWVRGYYGYTF	TGTGCTAGTGGTTGGGTGAGGGGGTACTATGGCTACACCTTC
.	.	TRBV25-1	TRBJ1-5	CASSELTGLSYSNQPQHF	TGTGCCAGCAGTGAGCTAACAGGGTTGTCCTATAGCAATCAGCCCCAGCATTTT
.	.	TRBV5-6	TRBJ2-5	CASSLGLSGGYETQYF	TGTGCCAGCAGCTTGGGGCTTAGCGGTGGCTATGAGACCCAGTACTTC
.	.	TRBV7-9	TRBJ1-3	CASSWVGGGNTIYF	TGTGCCAGCAGCTGGGTAGGGGGTGGAAACACCATATATTTT
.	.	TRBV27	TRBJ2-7	CASSLQGGLAETYEQYF	TGTGCCAGCAGTTTACAGGGGGGGCTAGCGGAAACTTACGAGCAGTACTTC
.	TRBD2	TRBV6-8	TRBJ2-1	CASSYKGTSGEVSNEQFF	TGTGCCAGCAGTTATAAAGGGACTAGCGGAGAAGTCTCCAATGAGCAGTTCTTC
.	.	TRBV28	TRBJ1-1	CASSLQAGGLNTEAFF	TGTGCCAGCAGTTTACAGGCAGGCGGCTTGAACACTGAAGCTTTCTTT
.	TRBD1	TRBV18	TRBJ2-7	CASSSTGTHYEQYF	TGTGCCAGCTCATCGACAGGGACCCACTACGAGCAGTACTTC
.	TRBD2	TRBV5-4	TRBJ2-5	CASSSGGRETQYF	TGTGCCAGCAGCTCGGGAGGGAGGGAGACCCAGTACTTC
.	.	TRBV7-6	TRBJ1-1	CASSLVGSLGGYTEAFF	TGTGCCAGCAGCTTAGTAGGGTCATTGGGAGGGTACACTGAAGCTTTCTTT
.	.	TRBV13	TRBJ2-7	CASSLAGHDEQYF	TGTGCCAGCAGCTTAGCCGGGCATGACGAGCAGTACTTC
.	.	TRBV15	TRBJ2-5	CATSRAGWVETQYF	TGTGCCACCAGCAGAGCGGGATGGGTAGAGACCCAGTACTTC
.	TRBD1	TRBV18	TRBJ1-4	CASSPSTGATNEKLFF	TGTGCCAGCTCACCATCCACAGGGGCAACTAATGAAAAACTGTTTTTT
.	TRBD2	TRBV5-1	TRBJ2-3	CASRDLAGVTDTQYF	TGCGCCAGCAGGGATCTAGCGGGAGTTACAGATACGCAGTATTTT
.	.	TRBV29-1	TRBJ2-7	CSVGGGYEQYF	TGCAGCGTCGGGGGCGGTTACGAGCAGTACTTC
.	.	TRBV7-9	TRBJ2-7	CASSFEGNYEQYF	TGTGCCAGCAGCTTTGAGGGGAACTACGAGCAGTACTTC
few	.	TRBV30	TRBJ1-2	CAWSVPQGSYGYTF	TGTGCCTGGAGTGTACCCCAGGGAAGTTATGGCTACACCTTC